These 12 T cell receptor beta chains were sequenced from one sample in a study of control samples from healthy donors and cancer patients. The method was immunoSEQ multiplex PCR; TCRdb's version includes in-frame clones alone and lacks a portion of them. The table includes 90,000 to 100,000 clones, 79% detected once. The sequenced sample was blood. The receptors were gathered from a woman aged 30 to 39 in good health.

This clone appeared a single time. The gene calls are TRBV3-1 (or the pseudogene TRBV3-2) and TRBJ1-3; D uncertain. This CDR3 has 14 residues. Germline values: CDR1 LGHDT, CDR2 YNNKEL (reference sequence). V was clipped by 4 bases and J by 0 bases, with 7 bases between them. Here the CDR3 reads CASSPTRSGNTIYF. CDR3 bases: TGTGCCAGCAGCCCCACCCGCTCTGGAAACACCATATATTTT.

CDR3 coding DNA: TGTGCCACCAGCAGAGATGGCGGGCTTGGAGGGGACGGCTACACCTTC. Translated, it gives CATSRDGGLGGDGYTF. This chain connects TRBV15 to TRBJ1-2, with a weak D call TRBD1 (5 bases). Germline CDR1 reads LNHNV; CDR2 reads YYDKDF (reference sequence). The germline V and J ends were trimmed by 0 bases and 8 bases, with 19 bases remaining between them. The CDR3 length is 16 residues.

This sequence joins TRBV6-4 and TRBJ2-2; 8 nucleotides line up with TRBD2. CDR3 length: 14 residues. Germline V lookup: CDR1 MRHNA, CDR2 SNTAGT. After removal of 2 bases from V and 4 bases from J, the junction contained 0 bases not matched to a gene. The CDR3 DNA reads TGTGCCAGCAGTGACGGGACTAGCACCGGGGAGCTGTTTTTT. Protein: CASSDGTSTGELFF.

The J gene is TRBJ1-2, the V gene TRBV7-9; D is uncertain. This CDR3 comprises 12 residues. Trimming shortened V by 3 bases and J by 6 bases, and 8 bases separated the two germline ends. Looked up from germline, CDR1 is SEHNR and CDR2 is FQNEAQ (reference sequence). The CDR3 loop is CASSFTGDGYTF. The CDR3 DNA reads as TGTGCCAGCAGCTTTACGGGCGATGGCTACACCTTC.

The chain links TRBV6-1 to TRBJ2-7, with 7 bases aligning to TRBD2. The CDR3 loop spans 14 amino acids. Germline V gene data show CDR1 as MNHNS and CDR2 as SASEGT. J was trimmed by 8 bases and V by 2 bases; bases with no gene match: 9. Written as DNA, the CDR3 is TGTGCCAGCAGTGAAAACGGGGGGATATCGAAGCAGTACTTC. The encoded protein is CASSENGGISKQYF.

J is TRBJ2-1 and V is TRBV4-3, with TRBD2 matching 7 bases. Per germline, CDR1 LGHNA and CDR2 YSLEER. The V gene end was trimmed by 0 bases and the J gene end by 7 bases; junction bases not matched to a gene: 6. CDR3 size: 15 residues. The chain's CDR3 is CASSQEGLEVNEQFF. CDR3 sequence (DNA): TGCGCCAGCAGCCAAGAAGGACTAGAAGTGAATGAGCAGTTCTTC.

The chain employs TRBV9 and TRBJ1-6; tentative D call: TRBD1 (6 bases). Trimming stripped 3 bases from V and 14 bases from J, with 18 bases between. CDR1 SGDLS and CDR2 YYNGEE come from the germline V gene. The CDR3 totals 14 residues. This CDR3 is CASSATGFPAALHF. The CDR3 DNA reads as TGTGCCAGCAGCGCAACAGGGTTTCCAGCAGCCCTCCACTTT.

The CDR3 region has the DNA TGCGCCAGCAGCACTAAGACAGGGGACTACGAGCAGTACTTC. Encoded protein: CASSTKTGDYEQYF. V gene TRBV5-1 combines with J gene TRBJ2-7; 8 nucleotides line up with TRBD1. V dropped 4 bases and J dropped 3; count of bases not matched to a gene: 6. Germline CDR1 and CDR2: SGHRS and YFSETQ. The CDR3 spans 14 residues.

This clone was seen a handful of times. The CDR3 coding sequence is TGTGCCAGCAGCTGGTCGGGACACCGCTACGAGCAGTACTTC. Its translation: CASSWSGHRYEQYF. The V call is TRBV7-3, the J call TRBJ2-7, with D perhaps TRBD1 (6 bases). Trimming pared 4 bases from V and 3 bases from J, leaving 13 bases between. Germline V lookup: CDR1 SGHTA, CDR2 FQGTGA. The CDR3 has 14 amino acids. Full variable domain (rest looked up from reference TRBV7-3 and TRBJ2-7): GAGVSQTPSNKVTEKGKYVELRCDPISGHTALYWYRQSLGQGPEFLIYFQGTGAADDSGLPNDRFFAVRPEGSVSTLKIQRTERGDSAVYLCASSWSGHRYEQYFGPGTRLTVT.

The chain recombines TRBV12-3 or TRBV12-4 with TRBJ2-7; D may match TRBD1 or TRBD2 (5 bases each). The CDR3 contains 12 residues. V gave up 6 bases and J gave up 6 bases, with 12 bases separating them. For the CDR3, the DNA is TGTGCCAGCAGCCCCACTAGGGGCGAGCAGTACTTC. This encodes CASSPTRGEQYF.

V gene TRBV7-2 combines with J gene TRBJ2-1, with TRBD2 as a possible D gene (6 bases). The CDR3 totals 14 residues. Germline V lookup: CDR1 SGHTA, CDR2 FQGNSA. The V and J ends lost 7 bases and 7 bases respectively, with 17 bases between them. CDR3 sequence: CASMPGTRKNEQFF. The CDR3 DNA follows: TGTGCCAGCATGCCCGGGACTCGCAAGAATGAGCAGTTCTTC.

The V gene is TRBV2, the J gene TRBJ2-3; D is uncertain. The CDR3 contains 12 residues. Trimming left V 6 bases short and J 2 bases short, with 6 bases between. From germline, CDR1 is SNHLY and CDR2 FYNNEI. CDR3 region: CASRDDTDTQYF. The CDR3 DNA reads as TGTGCCAGCAGGGACGACACAGATACGCAGTATTTT.